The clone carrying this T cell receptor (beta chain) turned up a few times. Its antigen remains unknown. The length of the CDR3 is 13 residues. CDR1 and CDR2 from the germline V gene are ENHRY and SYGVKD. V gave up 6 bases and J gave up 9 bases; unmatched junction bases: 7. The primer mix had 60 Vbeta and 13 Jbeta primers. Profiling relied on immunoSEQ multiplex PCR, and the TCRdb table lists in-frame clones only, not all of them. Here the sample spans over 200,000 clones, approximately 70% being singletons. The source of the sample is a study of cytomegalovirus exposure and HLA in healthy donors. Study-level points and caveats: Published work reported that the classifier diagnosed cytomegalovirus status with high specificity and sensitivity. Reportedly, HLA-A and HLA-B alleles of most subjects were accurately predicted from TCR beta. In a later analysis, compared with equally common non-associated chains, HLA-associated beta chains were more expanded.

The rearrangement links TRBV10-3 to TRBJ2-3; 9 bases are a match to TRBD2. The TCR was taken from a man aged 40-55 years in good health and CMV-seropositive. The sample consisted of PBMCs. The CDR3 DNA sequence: TGTGCCATCAGGCCGGGAGCGGGGGGCACGCAGTATTTT. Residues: CAIRPGAGGTQYF.